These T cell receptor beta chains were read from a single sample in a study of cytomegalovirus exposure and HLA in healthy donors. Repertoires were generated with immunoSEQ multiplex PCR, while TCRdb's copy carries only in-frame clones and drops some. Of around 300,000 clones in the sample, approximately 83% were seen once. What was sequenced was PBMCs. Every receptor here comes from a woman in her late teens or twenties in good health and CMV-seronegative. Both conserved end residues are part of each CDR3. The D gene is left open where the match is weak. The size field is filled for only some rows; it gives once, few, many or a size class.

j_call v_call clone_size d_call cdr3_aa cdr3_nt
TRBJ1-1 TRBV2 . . CASSQGQPEAFF TGTGCCAGCAGCCAGGGACAACCCGAAGCTTTCTTT
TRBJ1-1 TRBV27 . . CATLQGTEAFF TGTGCCACCCTGCAGGGAACTGAAGCTTTCTTT
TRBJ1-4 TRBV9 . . CASSDQDPGKLFF TGTGCCAGCAGCGACCAAGATCCGGGAAAACTGTTTTTT
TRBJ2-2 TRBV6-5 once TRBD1 CASSTKTGAGELFF TGTGCCAGCAGTACCAAGACAGGGGCCGGGGAGCTGTTTTTT
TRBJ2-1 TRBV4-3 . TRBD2 CASSQGLAGVYNEQFF TGCGCCAGCAGCCAAGGTTTAGCGGGGGTCTACAATGAGCAGTTCTTC
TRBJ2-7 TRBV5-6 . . CASSLARQYSYEQYF TGTGCCAGCAGCTTGGCCCGTCAGTACTCCTACGAGCAGTACTTC
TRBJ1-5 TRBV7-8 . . CASGSTNQPQHF TGTGCCAGCGGCTCTACCAATCAGCCCCAGCATTTT
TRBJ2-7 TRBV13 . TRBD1 CASSSGQGPYEQYF TGTGCCAGCAGCTCGGGACAGGGGCCCTACGAGCAGTACTTC
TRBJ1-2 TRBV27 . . CASSFLDSYYGYTF TGTGCCAGCAGTTTTCTGGACAGCTACTATGGCTACACCTTC
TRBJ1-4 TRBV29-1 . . CSVNGDNEKLFF TGCAGCGTAAACGGTGATAATGAAAAACTGTTTTTT
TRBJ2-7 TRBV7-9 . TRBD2 CASALTPGGRAYTYEQYF TGTGCCAGCGCCCTAACCCCGGGGGGGAGGGCCTATACCTACGAGCAGTACTTC
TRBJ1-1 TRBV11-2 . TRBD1 CASSRAGGQLNTEAFF TGTGCCAGCAGTCGAGCCGGGGGACAGTTGAACACTGAAGCTTTCTTT
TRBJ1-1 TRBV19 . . CASSEPHRAHTEAFF TGTGCCAGTAGTGAACCTCACAGGGCCCACACTGAAGCTTTCTTT
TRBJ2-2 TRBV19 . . CASSGGLNTGELFF TGTGCCAGCTCAGGAGGCCTGAACACCGGGGAGCTGTTTTTT
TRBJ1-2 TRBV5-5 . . CASSLVAQGRYGYTF TGTGCCAGCAGCTTGGTGGCCCAGGGGCGCTATGGCTACACCTTC
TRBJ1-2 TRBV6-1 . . CASSEETGIRRYTF TGTGCCAGCAGTGAAGAAACAGGCATCCGTCGCTACACCTTC
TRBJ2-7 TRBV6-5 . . CASSARVYEQYF TGTGCCAGCAGTGCGAGGGTCTACGAGCAGTACTTC
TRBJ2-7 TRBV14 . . CASSQDLATDKEEQYF TGTGCCAGCAGCCAAGATCTCGCGACGGATAAGGAGGAGCAGTACTTC